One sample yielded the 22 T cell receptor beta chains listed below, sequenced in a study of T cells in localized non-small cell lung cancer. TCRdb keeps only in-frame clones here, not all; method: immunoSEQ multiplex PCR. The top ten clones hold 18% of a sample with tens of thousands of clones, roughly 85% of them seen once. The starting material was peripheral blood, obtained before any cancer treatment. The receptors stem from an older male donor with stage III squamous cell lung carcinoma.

CDR3 sequence reads: CATSRGGTGWTDTQYF. Here the CDR3 DNA reads TGTGCCACCAGCAGAGGCGGGACAGGGTGGACAGATACGCAGTATTTT. The chain joins TRBV15 to TRBJ2-3, with TRBD1 matching over 9 bases. Germline V gene lookup returns CDR1 LNHNV and CDR2 YYDKDF (reference sequence). After removal of 1 base from V and 3 bases from J, the junction contained 5 bases not matched to a gene. The CDR3 runs to 16 residues.

The CDR3 reads CASSSTRWTEAFF. The DNA of the CDR3 is TGTGCCAGCAGCTCGACCCGATGGACTGAAGCTTTCTTT. The rearrangement links TRBV7-7 to TRBJ1-1; unclear D gene. CDR1 is SSHAT and CDR2 is FNYEAQ in the germline V gene (reference sequence). Trimming stripped 4 bases from V and 5 bases from J, with 11 bases between. The CDR3 sequence is 13 residues long. Combining the CDR3 with reference TRBV7-7 and TRBJ1-1 gives the whole variable domain GAGVSQSPRYKVTKRGQDVTLRCDPISSHATLYWYQQALGQGPEFLTYFNYEAQPDKSGLPSDRFSAERPEGSISTLTIQRTEQRDSAMYRCASSSTRWTEAFFGQGTRLTVV.

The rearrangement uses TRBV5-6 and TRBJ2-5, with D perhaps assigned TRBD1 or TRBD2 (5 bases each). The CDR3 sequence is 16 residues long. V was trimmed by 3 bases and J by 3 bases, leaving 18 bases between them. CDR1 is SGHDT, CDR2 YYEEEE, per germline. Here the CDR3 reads CASSSGTGTAKETQYF. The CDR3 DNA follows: TGTGCCAGCAGCTCCGGGACCGGGACGGCAAAAGAGACCCAGTACTTC. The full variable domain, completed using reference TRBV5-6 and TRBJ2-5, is DAGVTQSPTHLIKTRGQQVTLRCSPKSGHDTVSWYQQALGQGPQFIFQYYEEEERQRGNFPDRFSGHQFPNYSSELNVNALLLGDSALYLCASSSGTGTAKETQYFGPGTRLLVL.

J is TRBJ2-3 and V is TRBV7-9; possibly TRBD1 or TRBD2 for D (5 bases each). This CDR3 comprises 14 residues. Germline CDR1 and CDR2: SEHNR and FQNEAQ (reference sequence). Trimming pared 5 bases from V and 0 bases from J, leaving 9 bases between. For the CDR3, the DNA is TGTGCCAGCAGCACGGGGCTTAGCACAGATACGCAGTATTTT. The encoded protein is CASSTGLSTDTQYF.

In nucleotides, the CDR3 is TGTGCCATCGCGGCACTTAGCTCCTACAATGAGCAGTTCTTC. Its translation: CAIAALSSYNEQFF. The rearrangement uses TRBV2 and TRBJ2-1; no firm D call. Germline values: CDR1 SNHLY, CDR2 FYNNEI. V lost 10 bases to trimming and J lost 0 bases, with 13 bases between them. The CDR3 runs 14 residues.

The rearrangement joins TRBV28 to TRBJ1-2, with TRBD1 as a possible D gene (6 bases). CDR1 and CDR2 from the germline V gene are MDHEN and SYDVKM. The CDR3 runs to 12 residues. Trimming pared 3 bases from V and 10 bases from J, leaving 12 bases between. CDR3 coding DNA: TGTGCCAGCAGTTTCAGGGGAGGTCTCTACACCTTC. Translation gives CASSFRGGLYTF.

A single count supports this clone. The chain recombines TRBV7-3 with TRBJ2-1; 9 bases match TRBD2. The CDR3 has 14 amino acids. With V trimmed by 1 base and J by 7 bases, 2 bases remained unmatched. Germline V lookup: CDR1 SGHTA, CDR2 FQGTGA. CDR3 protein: CASSLKTSGNEQFF. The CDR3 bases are TGTGCCAGCAGCTTAAAGACTAGCGGAAATGAGCAGTTCTTC.

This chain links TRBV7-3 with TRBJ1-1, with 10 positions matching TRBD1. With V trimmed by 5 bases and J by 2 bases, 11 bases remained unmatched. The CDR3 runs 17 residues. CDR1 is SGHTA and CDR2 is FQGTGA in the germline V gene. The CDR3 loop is CASSNRDRGLANTEAFF. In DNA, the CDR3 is TGTGCCAGCAGCAACCGGGACAGGGGATTGGCAAACACTGAAGCTTTCTTT. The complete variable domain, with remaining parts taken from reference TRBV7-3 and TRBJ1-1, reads GAGVSQTPSNKVTEKGKYVELRCDPISGHTALYWYRQSLGQGPEFLIYFQGTGAADDSGLPNDRFFAVRPEGSVSTLKIQRTERGDSAVYLCASSNRDRGLANTEAFFGQGTRLTVV.

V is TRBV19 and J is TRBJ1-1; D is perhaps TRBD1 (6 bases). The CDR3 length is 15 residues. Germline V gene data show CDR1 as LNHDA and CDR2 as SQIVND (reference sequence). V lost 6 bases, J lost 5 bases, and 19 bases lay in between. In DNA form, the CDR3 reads TGTGCCAGTAGGGAGGTGTCCAGGGGCGGTACTGAAGCTTTCTTT. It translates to CASREVSRGGTEAFF.

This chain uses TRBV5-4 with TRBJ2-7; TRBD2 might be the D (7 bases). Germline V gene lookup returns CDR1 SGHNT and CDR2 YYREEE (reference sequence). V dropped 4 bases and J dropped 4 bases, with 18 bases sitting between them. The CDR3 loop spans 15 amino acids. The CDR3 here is CASSPGGGGRYEQYF. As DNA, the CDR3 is TGTGCCAGCAGCCCCGGTGGGGGGGGGCGGTACGAGCAGTACTTC.

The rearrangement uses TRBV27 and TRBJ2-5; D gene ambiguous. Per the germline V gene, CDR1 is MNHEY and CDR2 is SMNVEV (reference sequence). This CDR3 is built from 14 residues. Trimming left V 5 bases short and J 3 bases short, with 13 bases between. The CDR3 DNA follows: TGTGCCAGCAGTCCCTCTGGGGTTAAAGAGACCCAGTACTTC. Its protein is CASSPSGVKETQYF.

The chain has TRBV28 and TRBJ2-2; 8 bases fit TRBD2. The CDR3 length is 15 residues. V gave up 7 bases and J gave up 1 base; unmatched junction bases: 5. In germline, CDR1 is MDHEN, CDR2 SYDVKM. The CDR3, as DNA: TGTGCCAGCATTCGTGCGGGAGGGAACACCGGGGAGCTGTTTTTT. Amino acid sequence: CASIRAGGNTGELFF.

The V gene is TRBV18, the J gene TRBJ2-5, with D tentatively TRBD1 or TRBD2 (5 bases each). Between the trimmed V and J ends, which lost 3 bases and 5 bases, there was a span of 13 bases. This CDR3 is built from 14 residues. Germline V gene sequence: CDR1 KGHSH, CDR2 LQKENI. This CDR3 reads CASSPWDGAETQYF. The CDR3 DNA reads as TGTGCCAGCTCACCCTGGGACGGCGCTGAGACCCAGTACTTC. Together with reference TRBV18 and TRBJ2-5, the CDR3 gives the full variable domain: NAGVMQNPRHLVRRRGQEARLRCSPMKGHSHVYWYRQLPEEGLKFMVYLQKENIIDESGMPKERFSAEFPKEGPSILRIQQVVRGDSAAYFCASSPWDGAETQYFGPGTRLLVL.

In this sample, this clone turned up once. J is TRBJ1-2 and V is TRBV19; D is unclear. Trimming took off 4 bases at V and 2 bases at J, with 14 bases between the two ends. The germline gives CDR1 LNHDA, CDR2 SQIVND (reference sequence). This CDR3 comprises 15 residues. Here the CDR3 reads CASSTAKKWNYGYTF. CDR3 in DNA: TGTGCCAGTAGTACGGCCAAAAAGTGGAACTATGGCTACACCTTC.

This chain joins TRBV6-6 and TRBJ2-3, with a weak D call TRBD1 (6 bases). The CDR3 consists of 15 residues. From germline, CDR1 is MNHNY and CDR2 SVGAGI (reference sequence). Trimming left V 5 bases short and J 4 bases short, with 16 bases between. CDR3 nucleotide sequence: TGTGCCAGCAGTCCCGGGACAAGTGACCCAGATACGCAGTATTTT. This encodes CASSPGTSDPDTQYF.

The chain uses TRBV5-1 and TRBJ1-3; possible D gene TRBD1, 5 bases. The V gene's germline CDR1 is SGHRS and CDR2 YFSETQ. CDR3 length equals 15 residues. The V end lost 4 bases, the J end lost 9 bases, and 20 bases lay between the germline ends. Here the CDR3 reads CASSADSPALGTIYF. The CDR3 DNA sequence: TGCGCCAGCAGCGCCGACAGTCCGGCCCTAGGCACCATATATTTT.

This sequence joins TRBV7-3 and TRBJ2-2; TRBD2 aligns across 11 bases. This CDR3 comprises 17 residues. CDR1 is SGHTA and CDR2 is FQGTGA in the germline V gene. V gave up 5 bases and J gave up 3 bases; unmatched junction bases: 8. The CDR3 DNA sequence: TGTGCCAGCAGCATCGGACTAGCGGGTCCATACACCGGGGAGCTGTTTTTT. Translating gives CASSIGLAGPYTGELFF.

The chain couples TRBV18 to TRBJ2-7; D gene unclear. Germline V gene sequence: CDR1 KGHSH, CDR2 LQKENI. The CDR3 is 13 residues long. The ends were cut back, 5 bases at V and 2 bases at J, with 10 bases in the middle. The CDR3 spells CASSAADTYEQYF. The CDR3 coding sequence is TGTGCCAGCTCAGCGGCCGACACCTACGAGCAGTACTTC.

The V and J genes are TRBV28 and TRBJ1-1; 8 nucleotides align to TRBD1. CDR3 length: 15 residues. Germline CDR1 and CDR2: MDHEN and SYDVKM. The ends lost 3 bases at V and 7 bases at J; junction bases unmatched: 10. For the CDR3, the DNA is TGTGCCAGCAGTTTTTCGGACAGGGCCCAGCATGAAGCTTTCTTT. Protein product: CASSFSDRAQHEAFF.

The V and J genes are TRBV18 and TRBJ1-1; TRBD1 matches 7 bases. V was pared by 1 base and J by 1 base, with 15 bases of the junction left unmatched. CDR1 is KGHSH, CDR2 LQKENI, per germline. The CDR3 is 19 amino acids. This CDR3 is CASSPLVLKGAGRNTEAFF. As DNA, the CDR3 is TGTGCCAGCTCACCACTTGTGCTCAAGGGGGCGGGTCGGAACACTGAAGCTTTCTTT.

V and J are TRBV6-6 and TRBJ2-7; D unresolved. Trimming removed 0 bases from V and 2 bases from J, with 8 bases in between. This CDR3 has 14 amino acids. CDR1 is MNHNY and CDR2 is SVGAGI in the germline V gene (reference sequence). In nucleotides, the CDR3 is TGTGCCAGCAGTTACTCTCGCAGTACCTACGAGCAGTACTTC. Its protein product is CASSYSRSTYEQYF.

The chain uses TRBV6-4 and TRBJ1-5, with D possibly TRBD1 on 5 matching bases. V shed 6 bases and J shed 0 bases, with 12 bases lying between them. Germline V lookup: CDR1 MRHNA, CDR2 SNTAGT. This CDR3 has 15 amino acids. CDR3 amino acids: CASRAGPYSNQPQHF. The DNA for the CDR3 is TGTGCCAGCAGGGCGGGACCCTATAGCAATCAGCCCCAGCATTTT.